One and the same sample provided the 9 T cell receptor beta chains below, sequenced in a study of response to subunit inactivated influenza vaccine. Via MiXCR, TCRdb re-called the RT-PCR reads, giving one row per CDR3 protein. Counted here are over 150,000 distinct CDR3 sequences, approximately 12% occurring once; the ten biggest clones make up roughly 33%. The sample in question was CD8+ T cells sorted from PBMCs, obtained 23 to 25 months after vaccination. These receptors all come from a man between 50 and 70 years old who received an inactivated influenza vaccine.

Ten or more counts support this clonotype. The CDR3 protein is CASSQVLGAWETQYF. CDR3 nucleotides: TGCGCCAGCAGCCAAGTTCTGGGGGCGTGGGAGACCCAGTACTTC. The chain couples TRBV4-3 to TRBJ2-5, with D possibly being TRBD1 (6 bases). CDR3 length: 15 amino acids. The germline V gene has CDR1 LGHNA and CDR2 YSLEER. The V and J ends lost 1 base and 5 bases respectively, with 14 bases between them.

This clonotype was recorded only once. This chain joins TRBV4-1 and TRBJ1-2; D remains unclear. The CDR3 is 14 amino acids. Germline V CDR1 and CDR2: MGHRA, YSYEKL. With 3 bases removed from V and 2 bases from J, the gap between germline ends came to 10 bases. The CDR3 loop is CASSQLVGNYGYTF. CDR3 sequence (DNA): TGCGCCAGCAGCCAGCTGGTAGGGAACTATGGCTACACCTTC.

Only a few counts were recorded for this clonotype. The chain uses TRBV28 and TRBJ2-7, with a possible D match to TRBD2 (6 bases). The V gene's germline CDR1 is MDHEN and CDR2 SYDVKM. Trimming cost V 2 bases and J 4 bases, with 21 bases left between them. This CDR3 has 17 residues. CDR3 protein: CASSLALSSGTLYEQYF. CDR3 sequence (DNA): TGTGCCAGCAGTTTAGCTCTAAGTAGCGGAACCCTATACGAGCAGTACTTC.

Within the sample, this clonotype is medium-sized. V usage is TRBV27 and J usage is TRBJ2-3; 8 bases are a match to TRBD2. Germline V CDR1 and CDR2: MNHEY, SMNVEV (reference sequence). After removal of 2 bases from V and 0 bases from J, the junction contained 4 bases not matched to a gene. CDR3 length: 16 amino acids. In DNA form, the CDR3 reads TGTGCCAGCAGTTTAATAGCGGGGACTAGCACAGATACGCAGTATTTT. It yields the protein CASSLIAGTSTDTQYF.

In its sample, this clonotype was seen a few times. The chain combines TRBV9 with TRBJ1-2; D gene uncertain. In germline, CDR1 is SGDLS, CDR2 YYNGEE. The CDR3 length is 12 residues. V lost 3 bases to trimming and J lost 6 bases, with 9 bases between them. CDR3 in DNA: TGTGCCAGCAGCGCCGATCTCCATGGCTACACCTTC. Protein product: CASSADLHGYTF.

This sequence joins TRBV7-6 and TRBJ1-4; 8 bases match TRBD1. The CDR3 consists of 15 residues. From germline, CDR1 is SGHVS and CDR2 FNYEAQ. V dropped 4 bases and J dropped 6; count of bases not matched to a gene: 7. The CDR3 DNA follows: TGTGCCAGCAGCTCCCGACAGGGGAGGGATGAAAAACTGTTTTTT. It yields the protein CASSSRQGRDEKLFF.

This clonotype was picked up a small number of times. This chain connects TRBV27 to TRBJ2-3, with D perhaps given as TRBD1 or TRBD2 (5 bases each). The V gene lost 7 bases and the J gene lost 5 bases, with 19 bases spanning the gap. CDR1 MNHEY and CDR2 SMNVEV come from the germline V gene (reference sequence). The CDR3 contains 15 residues. The CDR3 sequence: CASTITPGRQDTQYF. The CDR3 region has the DNA TGTGCCAGCACTATAACCCCGGGACGCCAAGATACGCAGTATTTT.

In this sample, this clonotype turned up many times. CDR3 in amino acids: CASSASGTPYQPQHF. The CDR3, as DNA: TGTGCCAGCAGCGCCTCCGGGACACCCTATCAGCCCCAGCATTTT. The V call is TRBV7-8, the J call TRBJ1-5; perhaps TRBD1 as D (6 bases). The CDR3 spans 15 residues. V was trimmed by 5 bases and J by 5 bases, leaving 16 bases between them. Per germline, CDR1 SGHVS and CDR2 FQNEAQ. Complete variable domain (other parts from reference TRBV7-8 and TRBJ1-5): GAGVSQSPRYKVAKRGQDVALRCDPISGHVSLFWYQQALGQGPEFLTYFQNEAQLDKSGLPSDRFFAERPEGSVSTLKIQRTQQEDSAVYLCASSASGTPYQPQHFGDGTRLSIL.

Ten or more counts support this clonotype. The chain recombines TRBV27 with TRBJ2-1, with 9 bases identical to TRBD2. Germline CDR1 MNHEY, CDR2 SMNVEV (reference sequence). The V and J ends lost 6 bases and 3 bases, in that order; junction bases with no gene match: 6. The CDR3 is 15 residues long. CDR3 nucleotide sequence: TGTGCCAGCAGCCCTAGCGGGAATTACTACAATGAGCAGTTCTTC. This sequence encodes CASSPSGNYYNEQFF.